A single sample is the source of the 20 T cell receptor beta chains below, sequenced in a study of T cells after yellow fever vaccination. TCRdb ran MiXCR on the 5' RACE reads and lists one entry per CDR3 protein. The table includes around 340,000 distinct CDR3 sequences, roughly 8.7% detected once. The sequencing used PBMCs, collected on the day of the first yellow fever vaccination. These receptors all come from a young man who received the YFV17D yellow fever vaccine.

The chain employs TRBV6-2 or TRBV6-3 and TRBJ2-1; D possibly corresponds to TRBD1 (5 bases). Trimming took 10 bases from V and 2 from J, leaving 15 bases between them. Germline assignment: CDR1 MNHEY and CDR2 SVGEGT. The CDR3 extends over 14 amino acids. CDR3 residues: CATGGAQTYNEQFF. In DNA, the CDR3 is TGTGCCACGGGTGGGGCCCAGACCTACAATGAGCAGTTCTTC.

There are many counts of this clonotype. The genes are TRBV30 and TRBJ2-4; possible D gene TRBD1, 6 bases. This CDR3 region has 13 residues. Trimming cost V 2 bases and J 6 bases, with 11 bases left between them. The germline V gene encodes CDR1 GTSNPN and CDR2 SVGIG (reference sequence). The CDR3 DNA sequence: TGTGCCTGGAGTAAGGCCAGGGGAAACATTCAGTACTTC. Amino acids: CAWSKARGNIQYF.

This clonotype was detected ten times or more. V is TRBV15 and J is TRBJ2-4; 15 positions match TRBD2. The CDR3 extends over 18 amino acids. Germline trimming cut 3 bases from V and 5 bases from J; bases unmatched to any gene: 8. CDR1 and CDR2 from the germline V gene are LNHNV and YYDKDF (reference sequence). CDR3 in amino acids: CATSSPGLAGGRQNIQYF. DNA for the CDR3: TGTGCCACCAGCAGCCCGGGACTAGCGGGGGGCAGGCAAAACATTCAGTACTTC.

The chain has TRBV3-1 and TRBJ2-7; 10 bases fit TRBD2. With 1 base clipped from V and 0 bases from J, the junction kept 6 bases outside the gene matches. Germline CDR1 and CDR2: LGHDT and YNNKEL (reference sequence). The CDR3 contains 17 residues. The CDR3 sequence is CASSQARSGGASYEQYF. The CDR3 region has the DNA TGTGCCAGCAGCCAAGCAAGGAGCGGGGGGGCCTCCTACGAGCAGTACTTC.

The chain links TRBV7-2 to TRBJ1-5, with D perhaps TRBD1 (6 bases). CDR3 length equals 14 residues. Germline V gene sequence: CDR1 SGHTA, CDR2 FQGNSA. V was trimmed by 6 bases and J by 4 bases, leaving 13 bases between them. The CDR3 spells CASSWRGGNQPQHF. In DNA, the CDR3 is TGTGCCAGCAGTTGGAGGGGGGGAAATCAGCCCCAGCATTTT.

This rearrangement joins TRBV20-1 to TRBJ2-3; no firm D call. The CDR3 has 14 amino acids. Trimming cost V 2 bases and J 8 bases, with 17 bases left between them. CDR1 and CDR2 (germline): DFQATT, SNEGSKA (reference sequence). In DNA, the CDR3 is TGCAGTGCTAGACCTTCGGGCTCCGACCGTACGCAGTATTTT. Translating it yields CSARPSGSDRTQYF.

V and J are TRBV24-1 and TRBJ1-5; 8 bases align to TRBD1. Germline V gives CDR1 KGHDR, CDR2 SFDVKD. Trimming removed 5 bases from V and 5 bases from J; junction bases left unmatched: 4. There are 14 residues in the CDR3. As DNA, the CDR3 is TGTGCCACCAGTGGGACAGGGAAATATCAGCCCCAGCATTTT. Its translation: CATSGTGKYQPQHF.

This chain uses TRBV12-3 or TRBV12-4 with TRBJ2-3, with TRBD2 identical over 9 bases. V lost 6 bases, J lost 2 bases, and 9 bases stayed unmatched. There are 16 residues in the CDR3. The chain's CDR3 is CASSSPIAGDTDTQYF. The CDR3 DNA follows: TGTGCCAGCAGCTCCCCCATAGCGGGGGACACAGATACGCAGTATTTT.

The V call is TRBV5-6, the J call TRBJ2-6; tentatively, D is TRBD1 (5 bases). This CDR3 is 15 amino acids long. Trimming removed 4 bases at V and 4 bases at J, with 12 bases between. Germline V gene data show CDR1 as SGHDT and CDR2 as YYEEEE. CDR3: CASSPWGSGANVLTF. The DNA for the CDR3 is TGTGCCAGCAGCCCTTGGGGCTCAGGGGCCAACGTCCTGACTTTC. The full variable domain, its missing parts supplied by reference TRBV5-6 and TRBJ2-6, is DAGVTQSPTHLIKTRGQQVTLRCSPKSGHDTVSWYQQALGQGPQFIFQYYEEEERQRGNFPDRFSGHQFPNYSSELNVNALLLGDSALYLCASSPWGSGANVLTFGAGSRLTVL.

This chain links TRBV3-1 with TRBJ2-4; D is possibly TRBD2 (6 bases). V lost 4 bases to trimming and J lost 7 bases, with 14 bases between them. The V gene's germline CDR1 is LGHDT and CDR2 YNNKEL (reference sequence). The CDR3 length is 14 residues. The CDR3 DNA is TGTGCCAGCAGCCTTACCGGGACTTTCAACATTCAGTACTTC. Translation: CASSLTGTFNIQYF. Complete variable domain (other parts from reference TRBV3-1 and TRBJ2-4): DTAVSQTPKYLVTQMGNDKSIKCEQNLGHDTMYWYKQDSKKFLKIMFSYNNKELIINETVPNRFSPKSPDKAHLNLHINSLELGDSAVYFCASSLTGTFNIQYFGAGTRLSVL.

This clonotype was observed at least ten times. This sequence joins TRBV5-1 and TRBJ2-3; 7 bases are a match to TRBD1. The trim removed 4 bases at V and 2 bases at J, leaving 7 bases unmatched. The CDR3 length is 15 residues. Germline assignment: CDR1 SGHRS and CDR2 YFSETQ. CDR3 protein: CASSLRTGVTDTQYF. CDR3 nucleotides: TGCGCCAGCAGCCTAAGGACAGGAGTCACAGATACGCAGTATTTT.

This clonotype was found a few times. The chain uses TRBV7-6 and TRBJ2-4; no definite D call. Trimming shortened V by 1 base and J by 7 bases, and 5 bases separated the two germline ends. CDR3 size: 12 residues. In germline, CDR1 is SGHVS, CDR2 FNYEAQ. DNA of the CDR3: TGTGCCAGCAGCTTAGTAAATAACATTCAGTACTTC. The encoded protein is CASSLVNNIQYF.

This clonotype showed up many times. This chain joins TRBV5-1 and TRBJ2-7, with D perhaps matching TRBD1 (6 bases). In germline, CDR1 is SGHRS, CDR2 YFSETQ. The ends were cut back, 0 bases at V and 4 bases at J, with 11 bases in the middle. This CDR3 has 14 amino acids. The CDR3 nucleotides are TGCGCCAGCAGCTTGGACCAAGGGGGTTACGAGCAGTACTTC. Protein sequence: CASSLDQGGYEQYF. Drawing the rest from reference TRBV5-1 and TRBJ2-7, the complete variable domain is KAGVTQTPRYLIKTRGQQVTLSCSPISGHRSVSWYQQTPGQGLQFLFEYFSETQRNKGNFPGRFSGRQFSNSRSEMNVSTLELGDSALYLCASSLDQGGYEQYFGPGTRLTVT.

The chain links TRBV6-5 to TRBJ2-5; tentatively, D is TRBD1 (6 bases). This CDR3 has 15 residues. With 2 bases removed from V and 3 bases from J, the gap between germline ends came to 13 bases. In germline, CDR1 is MNHEY, CDR2 SVGAGI. The CDR3 DNA reads as TGTGCCAGCAGTTACCGCGTCAGGGGTGAAGAGACCCAGTACTTC. Protein: CASSYRVRGEETQYF.

Only a few counts were recorded for this clonotype. The rearrangement uses TRBV7-9 and TRBJ1-1; D gene uncertain. V was pared by 5 bases and J by 9 bases, with 7 bases between. The CDR3 runs to 10 residues. Germline V gene sequence: CDR1 SEHNR, CDR2 FQNEAQ (reference sequence). CDR3 sequence: CASSGPKAFF. As DNA, the CDR3 is TGTGCCAGCAGCGGTCCTAAAGCTTTCTTT. Variable domain in full (rest from reference TRBV7-9 and TRBJ1-1): DTGVSQNPRHKITKRGQNVTFRCDPISEHNRLYWYRQTLGQGPEFLTYFQNEAQLEKSRLLSDRFSAERPKGSFSTLEIQRTEQGDSAMYLCASSGPKAFFGQGTRLTVV.

This clonotype was seen more than once but under ten times. The chain couples TRBV7-8 to TRBJ1-4, with unresolved D. This CDR3 spans 14 amino acids. V shed 7 bases and J shed 8 bases, with 17 bases lying between them. Germline-derived CDR1 and CDR2 are SGHVS and FQNEAQ. The CDR3 loop is CASNSNQGSEKLFF. The CDR3 DNA reads TGTGCCAGCAATAGTAACCAAGGATCAGAAAAACTGTTTTTT.

This clonotype was recorded at least ten times. The chain joins TRBV29-1 to TRBJ2-7; 7 nucleotides line up with TRBD1. There are 13 residues in the CDR3. Germline CDR1 is SQVTM and CDR2 is ANQGSEA. Trimming cost V 5 bases and J 4 bases; bases outside gene matches: 8. As DNA, the CDR3 is TGCAGCGTTCGGTTACAGGGGATATACGAGCAGTACTTC. It encodes CSVRLQGIYEQYF.

In this sample, this clonotype turned up a few times. This sequence joins TRBV7-9 and TRBJ1-4; D ambiguous. Germline loops: CDR1 SEHNR, CDR2 FQNEAQ (reference sequence). This CDR3 is built from 12 residues. Trimming stripped 3 bases from V and 6 bases from J, with 5 bases between. For the CDR3, the DNA is TGTGCCAGCAGCTTCGGGGATGAAAAACTGTTTTTT. Protein product: CASSFGDEKLFF.

V and J are TRBV5-1 and TRBJ2-4; 8 positions agree with TRBD1. The CDR3 has 14 amino acids. Germline CDR1 and CDR2: SGHRS and YFSETQ. Unmatched junction bases numbered 11, after V lost 8 bases and J lost 7 bases. The chain's CDR3 is CASSSPGQANIQYF. The DNA of the CDR3 is TGCGCCAGTAGTTCCCCGGGACAGGCGAACATTCAGTACTTC.

The genes are TRBV20-1 and TRBJ2-1, with no clear D. Deletions cut 6 bases from V and 6 bases from J, with 15 bases between. Per the germline V gene, CDR1 is DFQATT and CDR2 is SNEGSKA (reference sequence). The CDR3 sequence is 13 residues long. This CDR3 reads CSARSPGSNEQFF. The CDR3, as DNA: TGCAGTGCAAGGTCCCCGGGCAGCAATGAGCAGTTCTTC.